Listed here are 7 T cell receptor beta chains from one sample, sequenced in a study of tumor and adjacent non-tumor tissue in lung cancer. TCRbeta libraries were built with three rounds of nested PCR, modified from ARM-PCR. TCRdb fed the multiplex PCR reads into MiXCR, producing one record per CDR3 protein. The sample has under 250,000 distinct CDR3 sequences, about 71% seen once. This sample's RNA came from whole unsorted tissue. The sample taken for sequencing was lung tumor tissue. The receptors were sampled from a man aged 55-75 years with non-small cell lung cancer.

V usage is TRBV24-1 and J usage is TRBJ1-2; 7 bases map to TRBD1. Unmatched junction bases numbered 9, after V lost 4 bases and J lost 5 bases. Per the germline V gene, CDR1 is KGHDR and CDR2 is SFDVKD. This CDR3 contains 15 residues. The CDR3 region is CATSDSTGPRYGYTF. CDR3 in DNA: TGTGCCACCAGTGACTCGACAGGGCCGAGGTATGGCTACACCTTC.

This clonotype has just one count. An end of the junction differs from the germline gene, which may be a read error. The chain links TRBV11-2 to TRBJ1-6, with D maybe TRBD1 (5 bases). Germline CDR1 is SGHAT and CDR2 is FQNNGV. This CDR3 has 16 residues. As DNA, the CDR3 is TGTGTCAGCATCTCCGATGTCGGGACCTGGAATTCACCCCTCCACTTT. Translation: CVSISDVGTWNSPLHF.

The sample holds many counts of this clonotype. This sequence joins TRBV11-1 and TRBJ2-3; D is ambiguous. This CDR3 has 13 residues. Germline V CDR1 and CDR2: SGHAT, FQDESV (reference sequence). Trimming took off 5 bases at V and 1 base at J, with 7 bases between the two ends. This chain's CDR3 is CASSLKGTDTQYF. The DNA of the CDR3 is TGTGCCAGCAGCCTTAAGGGCACAGATACGCAGTATTTT.

This clonotype occurred many times. V usage is TRBV4-3 and J usage is TRBJ2-3; D possibly uses TRBD1 or TRBD2 (5 bases each). The CDR3 covers 16 residues. Per the germline V gene, CDR1 is LGHNA and CDR2 is YSLEER. The V gene lost 0 bases and the J gene lost 4 bases, with 14 bases spanning the gap. CDR3: CASSQDLGEYADTQYF. CDR3 coding DNA: TGCGCCAGCAGCCAAGATTTAGGGGAGTATGCAGATACGCAGTATTTT.

This clonotype showed up just a few times. The final CDR3 position lacks the conserved phenylalanine or tryptophan, pointing to a likely read error. The chain combines TRBV29-1 with TRBJ2-2; D might be TRBD2 (5 bases). V lost 3 bases and J 1 base, leaving 6 bases between the germline ends. The germline gives CDR1 SQVTM, CDR2 ANQGSEA. CDR3 length equals 13 residues. The CDR3 bases are TGCAGCGTTGACCGGGGGAACACCGGGGAGCTGTTTTAT. It translates to CSVDRGNTGELFY.

As regards this clonotype: This CDR3 fails to terminate in the conserved phenylalanine or tryptophan, so it likely reflects a read error. The DNA is omitted, as the CDR3 cannot be located on it reliably, and the CDR3 follows TCRdb's listing. The V and J genes are TRBV11-1 and TRBJ2-2. Germline CDR1 and CDR2: SGHAT and FQDESV (reference sequence). The CDR3 length equals 14 residues, ends included. Here the CDR3 reads CASSLHLTIGELCL.

With regard to this clonotype: This may be a read error, as it is one base from a much larger clone. The genes are TRBV24-1 and TRBJ2-5; D might be TRBD1 (6 bases). Germline V CDR1 and CDR2: KGHDR, SFDVKD. Trimming cost V 1 base and J 0 bases, with 8 bases left between them. There are 15 residues in the CDR3. The DNA for the CDR3 is TGTGCCACCAGTGATTTCAGGGGAGACCAAGAGACCCAGTACTTC. Protein sequence: CATSDFRGDQETQYF.